The 31 T cell receptor beta chains given below trace back to one sample, sequenced in a study of blood T cell repertoires in COVID-19. Clones were read by immunoSEQ multiplex PCR, and TCRdb kept only the in-frame ones, dropping some. The sample includes over 50,000 clones, roughly 79% of them seen just once. The sample comprised peripheral blood. The receptors here all came from a human donor with active or convalescent COVID-19. The donor label of this sample is uncertain.

This rearrangement joins TRBV7-3 to TRBJ1-4; D unclear. Looked up from germline, CDR1 is SGHTA and CDR2 is FQGTGA. The CDR3 covers 14 residues. V lost 4 bases and J lost 0, with 6 bases in between. In nucleotides, the CDR3 is TGTGCCAGCAGCTCCGGGACAACTAATGAAAAACTGTTTTTT. Translation gives CASSSGTTNEKLFF.

V is TRBV5-1 and J is TRBJ1-1; TRBD1 might be the D (5 bases). V lost 4 bases and J 1 base, leaving 11 bases between the germline ends. The CDR3 has 14 residues. Germline assignment: CDR1 SGHRS and CDR2 YFSETQ. In DNA form, the CDR3 reads TGCGCCAGCAGCCTGAGCGGGGGGAACACTGAAGCTTTCTTT. Its protein product is CASSLSGGNTEAFF.

The V gene is TRBV5-8, the J gene TRBJ2-5; 9 bases fit TRBD2. This CDR3 has 15 amino acids. J lost 4 bases, V lost 4 bases, and 8 bases had no gene match. Germline CDR1 is SGHTS and CDR2 is YDEGEE. CDR3 residues: CASSPRRRGGETQYF. The CDR3 coding sequence is TGTGCCAGCAGCCCCCGGCGGCGGGGGGGAGAGACCCAGTACTTC.

V gene TRBV14 combines with J gene TRBJ1-1, with 8 bases lining up with TRBD1. The CDR3 is made up of 15 amino acids. The germline V gene encodes CDR1 SGHDN and CDR2 FVKESK. The junction had 5 bases not matched to a gene; V was cut back by 4 bases and J by 1 base. The CDR3 loop reads CASSPMTGANTEAFF. DNA of the CDR3: TGTGCCAGCAGCCCAATGACAGGGGCGAACACTGAAGCTTTCTTT. Together with reference TRBV14 and TRBJ1-1, the CDR3 gives the full variable domain: EAGVTQFPSHSVIEKGQTVTLRCDPISGHDNLYWYRRVMGKEIKFLLHFVKESKQDESGMPNNRFLAERTGGTYSTLKVQPAELEDSGVYFCASSPMTGANTEAFFGQGTRLTVV.

The chain recombines TRBV9 with TRBJ1-2; 9 nucleotides line up with TRBD1. V lost 3 bases to trimming and J lost 3 bases; unmatched junction nucleotides: 6. CDR1 is SGDLS, CDR2 YYNGEE, per germline. The CDR3 sequence is 15 residues long. CDR3 DNA: TGTGCCAGCAGCGGAGGGACAGGGAGGGACTATGGCTACACCTTC. Protein sequence: CASSGGTGRDYGYTF.

This clone has a handful of counts. The chain links TRBV6-6 to TRBJ2-7; no reliable D call. CDR3 length: 12 amino acids. The V and J ends lost 8 bases and 3 bases respectively, with 11 bases between them. CDR1 and CDR2 (germline): MNHNY, SVGAGI (reference sequence). The CDR3 region has the DNA TGTGCCAGCTCACCCGGGTACTACGAGCAGTACTTC. Translation: CASSPGYYEQYF.

This chain joins TRBV5-1 and TRBJ1-5, with D unclear. V dropped 0 bases and J dropped 8 bases, with 12 bases sitting between them. From germline, CDR1 is SGHRS and CDR2 YFSETQ. This CDR3 is 14 amino acids long. The CDR3 loop is CASSLGGGREPQHF. The CDR3 region has the DNA TGCGCCAGCAGCTTGGGTGGAGGGAGGGAGCCCCAGCATTTT.

The chain recombines TRBV5-1 with TRBJ2-1; 11 bases map to TRBD1. This CDR3 region has 14 residues. The V gene end was trimmed by 4 bases and the J gene end by 7 bases; junction bases not matched to a gene: 4. The germline V gene encodes CDR1 SGHRS and CDR2 YFSETQ. The CDR3 DNA sequence: TGCGCCAGCAGCCCTGGGACAGGGGGAAATGAGCAGTTCTTC. It is translated as CASSPGTGGNEQFF. Full variable domain (rest looked up from reference TRBV5-1 and TRBJ2-1): KAGVTQTPRYLIKTRGQQVTLSCSPISGHRSVSWYQQTPGQGLQFLFEYFSETQRNKGNFPGRFSGRQFSNSRSEMNVSTLELGDSALYLCASSPGTGGNEQFFGPGTRLTVL.

The chain combines TRBV4-2 with TRBJ2-7, with 12 bases identical to TRBD2. With 1 base clipped from V and 3 bases from J, the junction kept 7 bases outside the gene matches. Looked up from germline, CDR1 is LGHNA and CDR2 is YNFKEQ. The CDR3 length is 17 residues. CDR3 coding DNA: TGTGCCAGCAGCCAAGCCGAGACTAGCGGGGGACACTACGAGCAGTACTTC. Encoded protein: CASSQAETSGGHYEQYF.

V gene TRBV18 combines with J gene TRBJ2-1, with 10 bases that match TRBD2. The CDR3 length is 15 residues. After removal of 1 base from V and 8 bases from J, the junction contained 5 bases not matched to a gene. Germline lookup yields CDR1 KGHSH and CDR2 LQKENI. In DNA, the CDR3 is TGTGCCAGCTCACCACTAGCGGGAGGACGCCATGAGCAGTTCTTC. It translates to CASSPLAGGRHEQFF.

V gene TRBV5-1 combines with J gene TRBJ1-1; weak D call: TRBD1 (6 bases). Looked up from germline, CDR1 is SGHRS and CDR2 is YFSETQ. Deletions cut 2 bases from V and 2 bases from J, with 16 bases between. The CDR3 runs 16 residues. The CDR3 region has the DNA TGCGCCAGCAGCTTACCCTCAGGGGAGATAAACACTGAAGCTTTCTTT. Translating gives CASSLPSGEINTEAFF.

The V call is TRBV9, the J call TRBJ1-5, with 7 bases identical to TRBD1. Germline CDR1 and CDR2: SGDLS and YYNGEE. The CDR3 extends over 15 amino acids. J gave up 2 bases and V 0 bases, and 2 bases lay outside the gene matches. This CDR3 is CASSVGGTGNQPQHF. The CDR3 DNA reads as TGTGCCAGCAGCGTAGGCGGGACAGGCAATCAGCCCCAGCATTTT.

By sample fraction, this clone is medium-sized. The chain joins TRBV4-1 to TRBJ2-3, with 10 bases matching TRBD2. The CDR3 contains 16 residues. V was pared by 7 bases and J by 0 bases, with 7 bases of the junction left unmatched. Germline assignment: CDR1 MGHRA and CDR2 YSYEKL. The CDR3 loop is CASNSGLAASTDTQYF. As DNA, the CDR3 is TGCGCCAGCAACTCAGGACTAGCGGCAAGCACAGATACGCAGTATTTT.

The V gene is TRBV7-3, the J gene TRBJ2-4; 8 bases align to TRBD1. The CDR3 has 14 amino acids. Germline V gene lookup returns CDR1 SGHTA and CDR2 FQGTGA. V gave up 2 bases and J gave up 8 bases; unmatched junction bases: 5. CDR3 in amino acids: CASSLGQGFDIQYF. For the CDR3, the DNA is TGTGCCAGCAGCTTAGGACAGGGATTTGACATTCAGTACTTC.

The CDR3 region has the DNA TGTGCCAGCAGCCTACTCCCGGGACAGGGGGGCACTGAAGCTTTCTTT. The encoded protein is CASSLLPGQGGTEAFF. The chain recombines TRBV11-2 with TRBJ1-1; 11 nucleotides line up with TRBD1. Germline V gene data show CDR1 as SGHAT and CDR2 as FQNNGV. The J segment lost 4 bases and the V segment lost 5 bases, leaving 9 bases of the junction unmatched. CDR3 size: 16 residues.

V and J are TRBV28 and TRBJ2-2; D not certain. Trimming pared 6 bases from V and 5 bases from J, leaving 4 bases between. Germline CDR1 MDHEN, CDR2 SYDVKM. The CDR3 is 11 amino acids. The CDR3 sequence is CASRATGELFF. The CDR3 nucleotides are TGTGCCAGCAGGGCTACCGGGGAGCTGTTTTTT.

This chain links TRBV5-5 with TRBJ2-7; D perhaps matches TRBD2 (7 bases). CDR3 length: 13 amino acids. Germline assignment: CDR1 SGHKS and CDR2 YYEKEE (reference sequence). Trimming stripped 6 bases from V and 2 bases from J, with 12 bases between. The CDR3 DNA reads TGTGCCAGCACCCGGGGGGCCACCTACGAGCAGTACTTC. Residues: CASTRGATYEQYF.

This chain connects TRBV7-3 to TRBJ2-7; 7 bases fit TRBD2. The V segment lost 0 bases and the J segment 6 bases; nucleotides outside the gene matches: 8. CDR3 length: 15 residues. The germline V gene has CDR1 SGHTA and CDR2 FQGTGA. DNA of the CDR3: TGTGCCAGCAGCTTAACCCCGCCCCCGGGGGGCGAGCAGTACTTC. Translation gives CASSLTPPPGGEQYF.

The genes are TRBV7-9 and TRBJ2-5; TRBD1 matches 7 bases. The V segment lost 1 base and the J segment 4 bases; nucleotides outside the gene matches: 3. Germline CDR1 is SEHNR and CDR2 is FQNEAQ (reference sequence). The CDR3 consists of 14 residues. The DNA of the CDR3 is TGTGCCAGCAGCTTAGACCGACAGGGAGAGACCCAGTACTTC. Amino acid sequence: CASSLDRQGETQYF.

This chain joins TRBV20-1 and TRBJ2-1, with D unclear. The CDR3 runs to 11 residues. The V end was cut by 3 bases, the J end by 9 bases, with 9 bases between. Germline V gene data show CDR1 as DFQATT and CDR2 as SNEGSKA (reference sequence). The CDR3 DNA follows: TGCAGTGCTAGTTTCCGGGTTGAGCAGTTCTTC. Translating it yields CSASFRVEQFF.

This clone has only a few counts. This chain joins TRBV27 and TRBJ2-7, with D possibly TRBD1 on 6 matching bases. The CDR3 covers 15 residues. Germline V gene lookup returns CDR1 MNHEY and CDR2 SMNVEV (reference sequence). Trimming stripped 5 bases from V and 4 bases from J, with 18 bases between. CDR3 residues: CASSRDRSIRYEQYF. The CDR3 DNA reads as TGTGCCAGCAGTAGAGACAGGAGTATTAGGTACGAGCAGTACTTC.

The CDR3 is CASSTRQNQPQHF. CDR3 nucleotide sequence: TGTGCCAGTAGTACCCGACAGAATCAGCCCCAGCATTTT. The J gene is TRBJ1-5, the V gene TRBV19; perhaps TRBD1 as D (5 bases). CDR1 is LNHDA and CDR2 is SQIVND in the germline V gene (reference sequence). The CDR3 sequence is 13 residues long. V was cut by 4 bases and J by 4 bases, with 8 bases left in between. The full variable domain, rest sourced from reference TRBV19 and TRBJ1-5, is DGGITQSPKYLFRKEGQNVTLSCEQNLNHDAMYWYRQDPGQGLRLIYYSQIVNDFQKGDIAEGYSVSREKKESFPLTVTSAQKNPTAFYLCASSTRQNQPQHFGDGTRLSIL.

This clone was counted only a few times. J is TRBJ1-1 and V is TRBV11-3; perhaps TRBD1 as D (6 bases). Trimming left V 5 bases short and J 3 bases short, with 16 bases between. Germline assignment: CDR1 SGHNT and CDR2 YENEEA. This CDR3 spans 15 amino acids. CDR3 protein: CASSKTTGWDTEAFF. Here the CDR3 DNA reads TGTGCCAGCAGCAAAACAACAGGGTGGGACACTGAAGCTTTCTTT.

The chain joins TRBV5-1 to TRBJ1-1; TRBD1 is a possible D gene (6 bases). Trimming took 2 bases from V and 3 from J, leaving 11 bases between them. The CDR3 has 14 amino acids. CDR1 is SGHRS and CDR2 is YFSETQ in the germline V gene. CDR3 amino acids: CASSLQGGYTEAFF. The DNA of the CDR3 is TGCGCCAGCAGCTTACAGGGAGGGTACACTGAAGCTTTCTTT.

The chain links TRBV10-3 to TRBJ1-5, with 7 nucleotides matching TRBD1. The germline V gene encodes CDR1 ENHRY and CDR2 SYGVKD. The J segment lost 7 bases and the V segment lost 8 bases, leaving 14 bases of the junction unmatched. The length of the CDR3 is 15 residues. CDR3 region: CAIRREGGAEQPQHF. The CDR3 DNA reads as TGTGCCATCCGGCGGGAAGGGGGCGCGGAACAGCCCCAGCATTTT.

This clone was seen a handful of times. The gene calls are TRBV30 and TRBJ2-4; maybe TRBD2 (6 bases). Germline assignment: CDR1 GTSNPN and CDR2 SVGIG (reference sequence). V was clipped by 4 bases and J by 4 bases, with 14 bases between them. The CDR3 runs to 14 residues. CDR3 region: CAWKNRESKNIQYF. The DNA for the CDR3 is TGTGCCTGGAAAAATCGGGAGTCGAAAAACATTCAGTACTTC.

The rearrangement links TRBV2 to TRBJ2-7; the D is unclear. The V gene lost 4 bases and the J gene lost 2 bases, with 12 bases spanning the gap. From germline, CDR1 is SNHLY and CDR2 FYNNEI. This CDR3 comprises 14 residues. CDR3 in amino acids: CASSGGDWTYEQYF. DNA for the CDR3: TGTGCCAGCAGTGGCGGTGACTGGACCTACGAGCAGTACTTC.

The chain recombines TRBV4-1 with TRBJ2-5; 10 bases are a match to TRBD2. Germline V lookup: CDR1 MGHRA, CDR2 YSYEKL. The CDR3 is 17 amino acids. With V trimmed by 0 bases and J by 4 bases, 8 bases remained unmatched. The chain's CDR3 is CASSQEGGVAGGETQYF. CDR3 nucleotides: TGCGCCAGCAGCCAAGAGGGAGGGGTAGCGGGAGGAGAGACCCAGTACTTC.

As DNA, the CDR3 is TGTGCCTGGAGTGCGGTTTCCCAGGCCAATCAGCCCCAGCATTTT. Translated: CAWSAVSQANQPQHF. The chain employs TRBV30 and TRBJ1-5; no definite D call. The V end was cut by 1 base, the J end by 3 bases, with 13 bases between. This CDR3 contains 15 residues. CDR1 and CDR2 from the germline V gene are GTSNPN and SVGIG (reference sequence).

CDR3 region: CASSHDTGGQPQHF. The DNA for the CDR3 is TGTGCCAGCAGCCATGATACAGGGGGCCAGCCCCAGCATTTT. The rearrangement links TRBV3-1 (or the pseudogene TRBV3-2) to TRBJ1-5, with TRBD1 identical over 9 bases. The ends lost 3 bases at V and 7 bases at J; junction bases unmatched: 4. The germline gives CDR1 LGHDT, CDR2 YNNKEL (reference sequence). CDR3 length: 14 amino acids.

The chain recombines TRBV24-1 with TRBJ1-3; no definite D call. The germline CDR1 and CDR2 sequences are KGHDR and SFDVKD. This CDR3 spans 13 amino acids. V was trimmed by 4 bases and J by 0 bases, leaving 3 bases between them. This CDR3 reads CATSDSSGNTIYF. The CDR3 DNA sequence: TGTGCCACCAGTGACAGCTCTGGAAACACCATATATTTT.